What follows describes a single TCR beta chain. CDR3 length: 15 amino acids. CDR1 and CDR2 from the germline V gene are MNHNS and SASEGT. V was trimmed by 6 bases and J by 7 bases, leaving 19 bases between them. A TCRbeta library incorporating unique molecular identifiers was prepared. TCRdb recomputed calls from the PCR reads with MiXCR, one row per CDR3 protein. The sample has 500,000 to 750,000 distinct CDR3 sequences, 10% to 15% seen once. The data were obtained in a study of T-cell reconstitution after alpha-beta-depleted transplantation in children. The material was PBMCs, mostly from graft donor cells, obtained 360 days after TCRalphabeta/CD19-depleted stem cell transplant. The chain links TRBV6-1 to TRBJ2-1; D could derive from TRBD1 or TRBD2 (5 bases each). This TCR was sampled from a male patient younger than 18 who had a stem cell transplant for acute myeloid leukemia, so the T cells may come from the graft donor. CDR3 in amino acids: CASRHYPWGPNEQFF. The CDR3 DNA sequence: TGTGCCAGCAGGCACTACCCGTGGGGACCAAATGAGCAGTTCTTC.